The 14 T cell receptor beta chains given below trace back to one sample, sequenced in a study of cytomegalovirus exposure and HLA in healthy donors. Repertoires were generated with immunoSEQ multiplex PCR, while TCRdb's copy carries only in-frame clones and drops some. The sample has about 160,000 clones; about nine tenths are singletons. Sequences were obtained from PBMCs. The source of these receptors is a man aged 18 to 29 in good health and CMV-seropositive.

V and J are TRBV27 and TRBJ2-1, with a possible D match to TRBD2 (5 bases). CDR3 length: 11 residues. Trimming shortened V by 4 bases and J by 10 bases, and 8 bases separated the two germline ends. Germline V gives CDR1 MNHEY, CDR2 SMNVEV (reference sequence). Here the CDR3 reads CASSSTNEQFF. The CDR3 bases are TGTGCCAGCAGTTCGACTAACGAGCAGTTCTTC.

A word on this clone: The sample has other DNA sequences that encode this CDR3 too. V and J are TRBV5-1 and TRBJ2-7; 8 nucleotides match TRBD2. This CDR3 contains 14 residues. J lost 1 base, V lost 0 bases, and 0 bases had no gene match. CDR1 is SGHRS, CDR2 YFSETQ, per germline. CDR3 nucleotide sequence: TGCGCCAGCAGCTTGGCGGGAGGGTCCTACGAGCAGTACTTC. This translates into CASSLAGGSYEQYF.

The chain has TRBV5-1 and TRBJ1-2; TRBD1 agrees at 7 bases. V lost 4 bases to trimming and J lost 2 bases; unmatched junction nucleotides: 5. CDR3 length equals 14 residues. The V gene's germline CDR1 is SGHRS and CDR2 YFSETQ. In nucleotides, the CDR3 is TGCGCCAGCAGCCCTGGGACAGCGAACTATGGCTACACCTTC. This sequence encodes CASSPGTANYGYTF. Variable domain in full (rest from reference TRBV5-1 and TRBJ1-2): KAGVTQTPRYLIKTRGQQVTLSCSPISGHRSVSWYQQTPGQGLQFLFEYFSETQRNKGNFPGRFSGRQFSNSRSEMNVSTLELGDSALYLCASSPGTANYGYTFGSGTRLTVV.

The CDR3 nucleotides are TGTGCCTGGACCATAGGAGGCGGGCACACAGATACGCAGTATTTT. It yields the protein CAWTIGGGHTDTQYF. The rearrangement uses TRBV30 and TRBJ2-3; possible D gene TRBD2, 5 bases. The CDR3 runs to 15 residues. Per the germline V gene, CDR1 is GTSNPN and CDR2 is SVGIG (reference sequence). Trimming removed 4 bases from V and 2 bases from J, with 16 bases in between.

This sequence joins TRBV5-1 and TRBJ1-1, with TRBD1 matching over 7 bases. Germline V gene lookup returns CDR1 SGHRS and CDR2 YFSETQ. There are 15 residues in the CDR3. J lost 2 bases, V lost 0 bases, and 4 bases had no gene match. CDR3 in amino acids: CASSLGTGTNTEAFF. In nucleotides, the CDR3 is TGCGCCAGCAGCTTGGGGACAGGAACAAACACTGAAGCTTTCTTT.

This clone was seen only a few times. CDR3 DNA sequence: TGTGCCAGCAGCTTGGAAGGGGGCTACACTGAAGCTTTCTTT. It codes for CASSLEGGYTEAFF. The gene calls are TRBV5-4 and TRBJ1-1; TRBD1 agrees at 7 bases. Germline lookup yields CDR1 SGHNT and CDR2 YYREEE (reference sequence). The junction had 2 bases not matched to a gene; V was cut back by 0 bases and J by 3 bases. The CDR3 loop spans 14 amino acids. Together with reference TRBV5-4 and TRBJ1-1, the CDR3 gives the full variable domain: ETGVTQSPTHLIKTRGQQVTLRCSSQSGHNTVSWYQQALGQGPQFIFQYYREEENGRGNFPPRFSGLQFPNYSSELNVNALELDDSALYLCASSLEGGYTEAFFGQGTRLTVV.

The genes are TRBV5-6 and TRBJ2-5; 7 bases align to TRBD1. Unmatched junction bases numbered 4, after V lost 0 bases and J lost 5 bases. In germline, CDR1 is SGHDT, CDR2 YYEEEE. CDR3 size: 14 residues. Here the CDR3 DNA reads TGTGCCAGCAGCTTGGTTCAGGGGGACGAGACCCAGTACTTC. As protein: CASSLVQGDETQYF.

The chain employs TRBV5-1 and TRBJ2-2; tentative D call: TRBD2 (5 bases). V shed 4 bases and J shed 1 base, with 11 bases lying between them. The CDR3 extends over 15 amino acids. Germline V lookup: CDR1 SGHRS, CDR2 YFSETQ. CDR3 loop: CASSGGRENTGELFF. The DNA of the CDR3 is TGCGCCAGCAGCGGAGGACGGGAGAACACCGGGGAGCTGTTTTTT.

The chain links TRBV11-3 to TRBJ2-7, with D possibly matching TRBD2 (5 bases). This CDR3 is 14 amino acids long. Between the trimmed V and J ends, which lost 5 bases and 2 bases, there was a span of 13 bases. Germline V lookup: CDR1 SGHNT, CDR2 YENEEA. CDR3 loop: CASSTRTYPYEQYF. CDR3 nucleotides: TGTGCCAGCAGCACCCGGACTTACCCCTACGAGCAGTACTTC.

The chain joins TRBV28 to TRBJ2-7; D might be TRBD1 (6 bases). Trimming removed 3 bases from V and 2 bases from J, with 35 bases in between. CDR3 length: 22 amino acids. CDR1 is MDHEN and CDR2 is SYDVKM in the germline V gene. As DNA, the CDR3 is TGTGCCAGCAGTTTCATAACTGCCCAAACAACCGCCCTAACAGGGATCGCCTACGAGCAGTACTTC. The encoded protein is CASSFITAQTTALTGIAYEQYF.

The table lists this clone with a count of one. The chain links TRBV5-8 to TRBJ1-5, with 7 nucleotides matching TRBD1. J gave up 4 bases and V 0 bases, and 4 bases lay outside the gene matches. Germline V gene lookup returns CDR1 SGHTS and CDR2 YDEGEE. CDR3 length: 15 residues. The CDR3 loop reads CASSLDPGGNQPQHF. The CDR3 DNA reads TGTGCCAGCAGCTTGGATCCAGGGGGAAATCAGCCCCAGCATTTT.

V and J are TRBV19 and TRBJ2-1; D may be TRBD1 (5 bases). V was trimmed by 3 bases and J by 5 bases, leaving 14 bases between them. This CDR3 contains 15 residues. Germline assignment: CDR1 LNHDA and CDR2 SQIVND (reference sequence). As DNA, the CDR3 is TGTGCCAGTAGTATCAGTAGGGGATATGACAATGAGCAGTTCTTC. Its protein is CASSISRGYDNEQFF. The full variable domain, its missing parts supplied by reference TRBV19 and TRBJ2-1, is DGGITQSPKYLFRKEGQNVTLSCEQNLNHDAMYWYRQDPGQGLRLIYYSQIVNDFQKGDIAEGYSVSREKKESFPLTVTSAQKNPTAFYLCASSISRGYDNEQFFGPGTRLTVL.

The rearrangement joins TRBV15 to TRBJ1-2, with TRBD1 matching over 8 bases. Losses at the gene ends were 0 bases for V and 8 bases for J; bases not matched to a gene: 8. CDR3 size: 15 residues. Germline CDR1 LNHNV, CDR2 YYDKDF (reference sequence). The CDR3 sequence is CATSRDRAGGQGYTF. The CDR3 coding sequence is TGTGCCACCAGCAGAGATCGGGCAGGGGGCCAGGGCTACACCTTC.

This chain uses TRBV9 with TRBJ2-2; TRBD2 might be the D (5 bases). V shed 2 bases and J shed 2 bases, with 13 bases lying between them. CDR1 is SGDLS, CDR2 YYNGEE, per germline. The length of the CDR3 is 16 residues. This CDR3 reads CASSVESGYNTGELFF. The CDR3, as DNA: TGTGCCAGCAGCGTTGAAAGCGGTTATAACACCGGGGAGCTGTTTTTT.